The 25 T cell receptor beta chains given below trace back to one sample, sequenced in a study of patients and donors after allogeneic stem cell transplantation. TCRdb reprocessed the RT-PCR reads via MiXCR and lists one record per CDR3 protein. The sample has approximately 410,000 distinct CDR3 sequences, 16% seen once. The sequenced material came from blood, either unsorted or a sorted T cell fraction (not recorded which). Source of these receptors: a human donor who was either an allogeneic HSCT recipient or a stem cell or donor lymphocyte infusion donor (not recorded which). It is not recorded whose cells these are; they may come from a transplant donor.

This clonotype was counted once. The V and J genes are TRBV7-6 and TRBJ2-7, with 7 nucleotides matching TRBD1. CDR1 and CDR2 (germline): SGHVS, FNYEAQ. The CDR3 sequence is 13 residues long. Trimming cost V 5 bases and J 3 bases; bases outside gene matches: 4. CDR3 amino acids: CASSERDSYEQYF. The CDR3 DNA follows: TGTGCCAGCAGCGAACGGGACAGCTACGAGCAGTACTTC.

This clonotype was recorded at least ten times. The chain carries TRBV7-9 and TRBJ1-1, with D unresolved. V dropped 11 bases and J dropped 2 bases, with 9 bases sitting between them. Germline V gene lookup returns CDR1 SEHNR and CDR2 FQNEAQ (reference sequence). The CDR3 runs 11 residues. The CDR3 DNA sequence: TGTGCCGCAGCGACAAACACTGAAGCTTTCTTT. Translated: CAAATNTEAFF. Full variable domain (outside the CDR3, taken from reference TRBV7-9 and TRBJ1-1): DTGVSQNPRHKITKRGQNVTFRCDPISEHNRLYWYRQTLGQGPEFLTYFQNEAQLEKSRLLSDRFSAERPKGSFSTLEIQRTEQGDSAMYLCAAATNTEAFFGQGTRLTVV.

The table lists this clonotype with a few counts. The chain couples TRBV7-9 to TRBJ2-1, with 8 bases fitting TRBD2. This CDR3 spans 15 amino acids. V was clipped by 5 bases and J by 4 bases; unmatched bases: 7. Germline lookup yields CDR1 SEHNR and CDR2 FQNEAQ (reference sequence). The CDR3 sequence: CASSPNREGYNEQFF. CDR3 coding DNA: TGTGCCAGCAGCCCCAATCGGGAGGGTTACAATGAGCAGTTCTTC.

V is TRBV27 and J is TRBJ1-2; D remains unclear. The CDR3 is 16 amino acids. CDR1 and CDR2 from the germline V gene are MNHEY and SMNVEV (reference sequence). Trimming took 0 bases from V and 4 from J, leaving 15 bases between them. The CDR3, as DNA: TGTGCCAGCAGTTTATCTTCCGGGCCGTTTTTCTATGGCTACACCTTC. Translating gives CASSLSSGPFFYGYTF.

A few counts support this clonotype. The V and J genes are TRBV5-1 and TRBJ2-5; perhaps D is TRBD1 or TRBD2 (5 bases each). V dropped 5 bases and J dropped 5 bases, with 13 bases sitting between them. From germline, CDR1 is SGHRS and CDR2 YFSETQ. The length of the CDR3 is 13 residues. The CDR3 here is CASRRGVGETQYF. In nucleotides, the CDR3 is TGCGCCAGCAGACGGGGCGTTGGGGAGACCCAGTACTTC.

The chain joins TRBV12-3 or TRBV12-4 to TRBJ2-7; possible D gene TRBD1, 6 bases. The CDR3 has 15 residues. V shed 3 bases and J shed 3 bases, with 15 bases lying between them. The CDR3: CASSLGTRGFYEQYF. For the CDR3, the DNA is TGTGCCAGCAGTTTGGGGACACGAGGCTTCTACGAGCAGTACTTC.

The rearrangement links TRBV6-2 or TRBV6-3 to TRBJ1-1; maybe TRBD1 (5 bases). The CDR3 runs 14 residues. The V end was cut by 4 bases, the J end by 7 bases, with 16 bases between. Germline assignment: CDR1 MNHEY and CDR2 SVGEGT. In DNA form, the CDR3 reads TGTGCCAGCAGTTCCCGGGGGGTTCGCGGTGAAGCTTTCTTT. Its translation: CASSSRGVRGEAFF.

This clonotype was detected only a few times. The chain couples TRBV12-5 to TRBJ2-7, with D uncertain. Trimming pared 2 bases from V and 2 bases from J, leaving 7 bases between. Germline values: CDR1 LGHNT, CDR2 FRNRAP. The length of the CDR3 is 13 residues. In nucleotides, the CDR3 is TGTGCTAGTGGTTTGTCCTCCACCTACGAGCAGTACTTC. Protein sequence: CASGLSSTYEQYF.

The rearrangement uses TRBV11-2 and TRBJ2-1; 8 nucleotides line up with TRBD2. The CDR3 loop spans 16 amino acids. V trimming: 3 bases; J trimming: 3 bases; junction bases outside the gene matches: 7. The germline V gene has CDR1 SGHAT and CDR2 FQNNGV. The CDR3 nucleotides read TGTGCCAGCAGCTTGGGCCGGGGGGGCTTCTACAATGAGCAGTTCTTC. Amino acids: CASSLGRGGFYNEQFF.

The gene calls are TRBV7-9 and TRBJ2-1, with a tentative D call TRBD1 (6 bases). The CDR3 extends over 14 amino acids. Germline V gene lookup returns CDR1 SEHNR and CDR2 FQNEAQ (reference sequence). V was trimmed by 6 bases and J by 3 bases, leaving 12 bases between them. CDR3 DNA: TGTGCCAGCAGTATCGACAGGAGCTACAATGAGCAGTTCTTC. Translated, it gives CASSIDRSYNEQFF. The full variable domain, its missing parts supplied by reference TRBV7-9 and TRBJ2-1, is DTGVSQNPRHKITKRGQNVTFRCDPISEHNRLYWYRQTLGQGPEFLTYFQNEAQLEKSRLLSDRFSAERPKGSFSTLEIQRTEQGDSAMYLCASSIDRSYNEQFFGPGTRLTVL.

This chain joins TRBV2 and TRBJ2-1, with D perhaps given as TRBD1 or TRBD2 (6 bases each). CDR1 is SNHLY and CDR2 is FYNNEI in the germline V gene. Trimming cost V 5 bases and J 7 bases, with 15 bases left between them. The CDR3 loop spans 14 amino acids. CDR3 coding DNA: TGTGCCAGCAGTCTCGGGAGAGGGGGGAATGAGCAGTTCTTC. Translation: CASSLGRGGNEQFF.

The chain joins TRBV9 to TRBJ2-2; TRBD1 might be the D (6 bases). The V end was cut by 3 bases, the J end by 4 bases, with 13 bases between. The V gene's germline CDR1 is SGDLS and CDR2 YYNGEE. The CDR3 length is 15 residues. CDR3 in amino acids: CASSASGESTGELFF. Here the CDR3 DNA reads TGTGCCAGCAGCGCCTCAGGGGAAAGCACCGGGGAGCTGTTTTTT.

This clonotype was observed at least ten times. This chain joins TRBV29-1 and TRBJ2-1; no clear D gene. The CDR3 consists of 12 residues. Germline V gives CDR1 SQVTM, CDR2 ANQGSEA. V was shortened by 4 bases and J by 7 bases, with 11 bases between the two germline ends. The CDR3 DNA reads as TGCAGCGTTGCAAGGGATGGGAATGAGCAGTTCTTC. It is translated as CSVARDGNEQFF.

This clonotype appeared a few times. V is TRBV3-1 and J is TRBJ2-4, with 11 nucleotides matching TRBD2. Germline-derived CDR1 and CDR2 are LGHDT and YNNKEL (reference sequence). With V trimmed by 0 bases and J by 2 bases, 9 bases remained unmatched. CDR3 size: 19 residues. CDR3 in amino acids: CASSQEDTSGSVSKNIQYF. For the CDR3, the DNA is TGTGCCAGCAGCCAAGAGGATACTAGCGGGAGTGTATCCAAAAACATTCAGTACTTC.

The rearrangement links TRBV7-2 to TRBJ2-4, with D hard to call. This CDR3 has 17 residues. The germline gives CDR1 SGHTA, CDR2 FQGNSA. V was cut by 3 bases and J by 0 bases, with 15 bases left in between. The CDR3 spells CASSFIGSPIAKNIQYF. The CDR3 DNA sequence: TGTGCCAGCAGCTTTATAGGCAGCCCTATAGCCAAAAACATTCAGTACTTC.

In this sample, this clonotype turned up a few times. The chain combines TRBV18 with TRBJ1-1; the D is unclear. In germline, CDR1 is KGHSH, CDR2 LQKENI. The CDR3 has 12 residues. V gave up 6 bases and J gave up 4 bases, with 9 bases separating them. CDR3 nucleotides: TGTGCCAGCTCCCCCATGTCCACTGAAGCTTTCTTT. Translated: CASSPMSTEAFF. Complete variable domain (other parts from reference TRBV18 and TRBJ1-1): NAGVMQNPRHLVRRRGQEARLRCSPMKGHSHVYWYRQLPEEGLKFMVYLQKENIIDESGMPKERFSAEFPKEGPSILRIQQVVRGDSAAYFCASSPMSTEAFFGQGTRLTVV.

This clonotype occurred many times. J is TRBJ2-2 and V is TRBV11-2; 7 positions match TRBD2. The CDR3 is 16 amino acids. Germline V lookup: CDR1 SGHAT, CDR2 FQNNGV. After removal of 3 bases from V and 4 bases from J, the junction contained 8 bases not matched to a gene. The chain's CDR3 is CASSFRDPGGTGELFF. CDR3 sequence (DNA): TGTGCCAGCAGCTTTAGGGACCCGGGGGGCACCGGGGAGCTGTTTTTT. The entire variable domain, with the rest obtained from reference TRBV11-2 and TRBJ2-2, is as follows: EAGVAQSPRYKIIEKRQSVAFWCNPISGHATLYWYQQILGQGPKLLIQFQNNGVVDDSQLPKDRFSAERLKGVDSTLKIQPAKLEDSAVYLCASSFRDPGGTGELFFGEGSRLTVL.

This clonotype was recorded a few times. The chain combines TRBV5-1 with TRBJ1-1, with D perhaps matching TRBD1 (5 bases). Trimming removed 2 bases at V and 4 bases at J, with 18 bases between. CDR1 and CDR2 from the germline V gene are SGHRS and YFSETQ. CDR3 length equals 16 residues. The CDR3: CASSFGRIPGGTEAFF. The CDR3 region has the DNA TGCGCCAGCAGCTTCGGACGGATCCCTGGGGGCACTGAAGCTTTCTTT.

The chain combines TRBV12-3 or TRBV12-4 with TRBJ2-7; D is unclear. This CDR3 is 15 amino acids long. Deletions cut 1 base from V and 2 bases from J, with 12 bases between. The CDR3 sequence: CASSLGVNRPYEQYF. The CDR3 nucleotides read TGTGCCAGCAGTTTAGGGGTAAACAGACCCTACGAGCAGTACTTC.

The V and J genes are TRBV25-1 and TRBJ2-1; possible D gene TRBD2, 5 bases. The CDR3 loop spans 14 amino acids. The ends were cut back, 2 bases at V and 8 bases at J, with 13 bases in the middle. Germline CDR1 is MGHDK and CDR2 is SYGVNS. For the CDR3, the DNA is TGTGCCAGCAGTGAAAGGAGGTCGACATATGAGCAGTTCTTC. Translating it yields CASSERRSTYEQFF.

The chain has TRBV9 and TRBJ2-2; 8 bases are shared with TRBD1. There are 16 residues in the CDR3. CDR1 is SGDLS and CDR2 is YYNGEE in the germline V gene. V gave up 2 bases and J gave up 0 bases; unmatched junction bases: 3. The CDR3 DNA follows: TGTGCCAGCAGCGTGCAGGACAGGGCGAACACCGGGGAGCTGTTTTTT. As protein: CASSVQDRANTGELFF.

The rearrangement links TRBV5-1 to TRBJ2-5; D unclear. The CDR3 is 13 residues long. Looked up from germline, CDR1 is SGHRS and CDR2 is YFSETQ. V dropped 2 bases and J dropped 4 bases, with 9 bases sitting between them. The CDR3 region is CASSFHLTETQYF. The CDR3 DNA follows: TGCGCCAGCAGCTTCCATTTAACAGAGACCCAGTACTTC.

The chain couples TRBV29-1 to TRBJ1-3; D is unresolved. The germline V gene has CDR1 SQVTM and CDR2 ANQGSEA. This CDR3 spans 14 amino acids. The ends were cut back, 0 bases at V and 0 bases at J, with 6 bases in the middle. CDR3 DNA sequence: TGCAGCGTTGAAGACAGGAGCTCTGGAAACACCATATATTTT. Its protein is CSVEDRSSGNTIYF.

DNA of the CDR3: TGTGCCAGCAGCTTACAGGTCCTGGGGGAAAAACTGTTTTTT. Residues: CASSLQVLGEKLFF. The chain uses TRBV5-6 and TRBJ1-4; D is perhaps TRBD1 (5 bases). CDR3 length equals 14 residues. Germline V gene sequence: CDR1 SGHDT, CDR2 YYEEEE. With 2 bases removed from V and 8 bases from J, the gap between germline ends came to 13 bases. Combining the CDR3 with reference TRBV5-6 and TRBJ1-4 gives the whole variable domain DAGVTQSPTHLIKTRGQQVTLRCSPKSGHDTVSWYQQALGQGPQFIFQYYEEEERQRGNFPDRFSGHQFPNYSSELNVNALLLGDSALYLCASSLQVLGEKLFFGSGTQLSVL.

This sequence joins TRBV6-2 or TRBV6-3 and TRBJ1-5; D perhaps matches TRBD1 (5 bases). Germline V lookup: CDR1 MNHEY, CDR2 SVGEGT. This CDR3 region has 15 residues. V was trimmed by 5 bases and J by 3 bases, leaving 14 bases between them. The CDR3: CASSKRGSNNQPQHF. In DNA form, the CDR3 reads TGTGCCAGCAGTAAGAGGGGCAGCAACAATCAGCCCCAGCATTTT.